The 18 T cell receptor beta chains below were found in one sample sequenced in a study of siplizumab effects on memory and regulatory T cells. Some clones are missing from TCRdb's copy, which holds only in-frame ones; the method was immunoSEQ multiplex PCR. This table has roughly 70,000 clones, around 93% appearing once. Sample: CD8+ T cells sorted from blood. These receptors all stem from a human donor in good health.

J is TRBJ2-7 and V is TRBV9; no reliable D call. Trimming cost V 0 bases and J 0 bases, with 7 bases left between them. The CDR3 is made up of 14 amino acids. In germline, CDR1 is SGDLS, CDR2 YYNGEE. For the CDR3, the DNA is TGTGCCAGCAGCGTAGGGTCCAGCTCCTACGAGCAGTACTTC. Protein product: CASSVGSSSYEQYF.

In this sample, this clone turned up a few times. The chain has TRBV27 and TRBJ2-7, with a weak D call TRBD2 (7 bases). Trimming shortened V by 3 bases and J by 7 bases, and 19 bases separated the two germline ends. Germline V lookup: CDR1 MNHEY, CDR2 SMNVEV (reference sequence). This CDR3 is 15 amino acids long. The CDR3 spells CASSFRRGGRGEQYF. The CDR3 DNA is TGTGCCAGCAGTTTCCGGAGAGGGGGGCGGGGGGAGCAGTACTTC.

The J gene is TRBJ2-5, the V gene TRBV13; tentative D call: TRBD2 (6 bases). This CDR3 is 14 amino acids long. Germline values: CDR1 PRHDT, CDR2 FYEKMQ (reference sequence). V lost 2 bases and J lost 1, with 8 bases in between. The CDR3 bases are TGTGCCAGCAGCTTATGGGGGGTCCAAGAGACCCAGTACTTC. Its translation is CASSLWGVQETQYF.

The chain has TRBV5-4 and TRBJ2-3; D uncertain. Germline assignment: CDR1 SGHNT and CDR2 YYREEE (reference sequence). The CDR3 is 13 residues long. V shed 6 bases and J shed 2 bases, with 10 bases lying between them. In DNA form, the CDR3 reads TGTGCCAGCACCCCAAGGGACACAGATACGCAGTATTTT. The encoded protein is CASTPRDTDTQYF.

This clone has a handful of counts. This chain joins TRBV4-1 and TRBJ1-5, with D hard to call. CDR1 and CDR2 (germline): MGHRA, YSYEKL. The CDR3 contains 13 residues. Trimming left V 4 bases short and J 4 bases short, with 8 bases between. The CDR3 spells CASSLAPNQPQHF. The CDR3, as DNA: TGCGCCAGCAGCCTGGCACCGAATCAGCCCCAGCATTTT.

The chain carries TRBV19 and TRBJ1-1; D is uncertain. Per germline, CDR1 LNHDA and CDR2 SQIVND (reference sequence). This CDR3 has 13 amino acids. The ends were cut back, 2 bases at V and 7 bases at J, with 11 bases in the middle. In DNA, the CDR3 is TGTGCCAGTAGTATAACCCCGGAGAATGAAGCTTTCTTT. Translation gives CASSITPENEAFF.

The gene calls are TRBV11-2 and TRBJ2-1; 9 bases line up with TRBD2. Germline CDR1 reads SGHAT; CDR2 reads FQNNGV. This CDR3 spans 16 amino acids. With V trimmed by 5 bases and J by 3 bases, 8 bases remained unmatched. The CDR3 loop is CASSVVTSGLYNEQFF. The CDR3 nucleotides are TGTGCCAGCAGCGTCGTGACTAGCGGCCTCTACAATGAGCAGTTCTTC.

This clone was detected once. This chain connects TRBV6-5 to TRBJ2-5; tentatively, D is TRBD1 or TRBD2 (6 bases each). With 4 bases removed from V and 1 base from J, the gap between germline ends came to 10 bases. The CDR3 sequence is 14 residues long. Germline V gives CDR1 MNHEY, CDR2 SVGAGI. CDR3 nucleotides: TGTGCCAGCAGTTCCCGGGGGCCCCAAGAGACCCAGTACTTC. Translated: CASSSRGPQETQYF.

The chain combines TRBV6-6 with TRBJ2-1; 9 bases fit TRBD2. The CDR3 length is 15 residues. Losses at the gene ends were 6 bases for V and 2 bases for J; bases not matched to a gene: 5. Germline V gene lookup returns CDR1 MNHNY and CDR2 SVGAGI (reference sequence). CDR3 coding DNA: TGTGCCAGCAGAGAATTAGCGGGGGCCTACAATGAGCAGTTCTTC. Its translation: CASRELAGAYNEQFF.

The chain couples TRBV19 to TRBJ1-5; D gene uncertain. This CDR3 contains 14 residues. The germline V gene has CDR1 LNHDA and CDR2 SQIVND (reference sequence). Trimming left V 3 bases short and J 0 bases short, with 6 bases between. CDR3 in DNA: TGTGCCAGTAGTATCCTCTATAGCAATCAGCCCCAGCATTTT. Translation: CASSILYSNQPQHF.

The chain couples TRBV7-9 to TRBJ1-1; no reliable D call. Trimming removed 2 bases at V and 1 base at J, with 2 bases between. The CDR3 extends over 12 amino acids. Germline CDR1 SEHNR, CDR2 FQNEAQ (reference sequence). The CDR3: CASSLSNTEAFF. DNA of the CDR3: TGTGCCAGCAGCTTATCGAACACTGAAGCTTTCTTT.

The table lists this clone with a count of one. The V call is TRBV25-1, the J call TRBJ1-1, with no clear D. Germline lookup yields CDR1 MGHDK and CDR2 SYGVNS. V was trimmed by 4 bases and J by 5 bases, leaving 11 bases between them. CDR3 length: 13 residues. The CDR3 bases are TGTGCCAGCAGTGTAGTAGGAGGGACTGAAGCTTTCTTT. Protein: CASSVVGGTEAFF.

Only one count was recorded for this clone. This CDR3 is CASSLRQDPYEAFF. Here the CDR3 DNA reads TGCGCCAGCAGCTTGCGGCAGGACCCCTATGAAGCTTTCTTT. This chain connects TRBV5-1 to TRBJ1-1; D remains ambiguous. Germline-derived CDR1 and CDR2 are SGHRS and YFSETQ. CDR3 length: 14 amino acids. Trimming stripped 1 base from V and 7 bases from J, with 14 bases between.

This clone has only one observation. CDR3 in amino acids: CASTLTGNTDTQYF. Written as DNA, the CDR3 is TGTGCCAGCACCCTGACGGGAAACACAGATACGCAGTATTTT. The rearrangement uses TRBV6-6 and TRBJ2-3, with a weak D call TRBD2 (5 bases). Between the trimmed V and J ends, which lost 7 bases and 2 bases, there was a span of 13 bases. Germline values: CDR1 MNHNY, CDR2 SVGAGI (reference sequence). The CDR3 spans 14 residues.

This rearrangement joins TRBV19 to TRBJ1-5; maybe TRBD1 (6 bases). V shed 5 bases and J shed 9 bases, with 14 bases lying between them. The CDR3 extends over 13 amino acids. In germline, CDR1 is LNHDA, CDR2 SQIVND (reference sequence). CDR3 residues: CASSLGGFWPQHF. The CDR3 DNA is TGTGCCAGTAGTTTAGGGGGGTTCTGGCCCCAGCATTTT.

The chain employs TRBV6-6 and TRBJ2-1; D not resolved. The germline V and J ends were trimmed by 4 bases and 5 bases, with 6 bases remaining between them. Per germline, CDR1 MNHNY and CDR2 SVGAGI (reference sequence). The CDR3 extends over 12 amino acids. The CDR3 region is CASSSPDNEQFF. The DNA of the CDR3 is TGTGCCAGCAGTTCCCCGGACAATGAGCAGTTCTTC.

The chain couples TRBV6-1 to TRBJ1-1; 7 bases line up with TRBD1. CDR1 and CDR2 (germline): MNHNS, SASEGT. CDR3 length: 17 amino acids. The junction had 23 bases not matched to a gene; V was cut back by 6 bases and J by 10 bases. The CDR3 nucleotides read TGTGCCAGCAGAGAAACTGCACAGGGGCGGTGGCGTTTAAGAGCTTTCTTT. Translation: CASRETAQGRWRLRAFF.

The chain is built from TRBV5-1 and TRBJ2-3; 16 bases are shared with TRBD2. The V gene's germline CDR1 is SGHRS and CDR2 YFSETQ. The CDR3 consists of 18 residues. The trim removed 0 bases at V and 2 bases at J, leaving 3 bases unmatched. The chain's CDR3 is CASSLVGLAGGITDTQYF. CDR3 sequence (DNA): TGCGCCAGCAGCTTGGTGGGACTAGCGGGGGGGATCACAGATACGCAGTATTTT.